The 5 T cell receptor beta chains reported below all come from one sample, sequenced in a study of OX40 agonist ivuxolimab in advanced cancers. This table comes from immunoSEQ multiplex PCR, and its TCRdb copy is limited to in-frame clones, with some not included. The profile shows under 150,000 clones, approximately 90% of them singletons. This specimen was CD4+ or CD8+ T cells sorted from blood, taken in a trial of the OX40 agonist ivuxolimab. All receptors come from an adult with an advanced solid tumor such as melanoma, head and neck, liver or kidney cancer.

This chain uses TRBV28 with TRBJ2-5; TRBD2 might be the D (5 bases). CDR1 is MDHEN, CDR2 SYDVKM, per germline. Deletions cut 2 bases from V and 11 bases from J, with 6 bases between. The CDR3 consists of 10 residues. CDR3: CASSLREQYF. The CDR3 nucleotides are TGTGCCAGCAGTTTAAGGGAGCAGTACTTC.

The chain recombines TRBV5-8 with TRBJ1-1, with D maybe TRBD1 (6 bases). The CDR3 contains 15 residues. The germline V and J ends were trimmed by 4 bases and 3 bases, with 16 bases remaining between them. The germline V gene encodes CDR1 SGHTS and CDR2 YDEGEE. The CDR3 DNA reads TGTGCCAGCAGCGGTGGACAGTTCGTAGACACTGAAGCTTTCTTT. This encodes CASSGGQFVDTEAFF.

The V call is TRBV13, the J call TRBJ2-2, with a tentative D call TRBD1 (6 bases). The V end lost 2 bases, the J end lost 5 bases, and 15 bases lay between the germline ends. The CDR3 has 16 amino acids. Per germline, CDR1 PRHDT and CDR2 FYEKMQ (reference sequence). In DNA, the CDR3 is TGTGCCAGCAGCTTATTCTGGGGGCGCCGAACCGGGGAGCTGTTTTTT. This encodes CASSLFWGRRTGELFF.

The chain couples TRBV9 to TRBJ2-3, with 13 bases matching TRBD2. The germline gives CDR1 SGDLS, CDR2 YYNGEE. The CDR3 contains 21 residues. The J segment lost 2 bases and the V segment lost 0 bases, leaving 15 bases of the junction unmatched. CDR3 sequence: CASSVGVSMRTSGRVTDTQYF. The CDR3 DNA follows: TGTGCCAGCAGCGTAGGAGTATCTATGAGAACTAGCGGGAGGGTCACAGATACGCAGTATTTT.

The chain carries TRBV10-1 and TRBJ2-7, with a possible D match to TRBD2 (5 bases). This CDR3 comprises 16 residues. With 3 bases removed from V and 0 bases from J, the gap between germline ends came to 15 bases. Germline V gene sequence: CDR1 WNHNN, CDR2 SYGVQD (reference sequence). CDR3 in amino acids: CASSDRLAPSSYEQYF. The CDR3 nucleotides are TGCGCCAGCAGTGACCGGTTAGCGCCGAGCTCCTACGAGCAGTACTTC.